A single T cell receptor (beta chain) is shown here with its context. Its antigen is still unknown. The input lacks base qualities; no much larger clone sits a single base away. The data derive from a study of blood T cell repertoires in COVID-19 (dated by TCRdb to about 2020). Regarding the research as a whole: The collaborator samples originated in the United States, Italy and Spain and spanned the acute and convalescent phases of COVID-19. Sample metadata almost always included a de-identified subject ID, COVID-19 status, age in years and sex. Samples came from the ongoing ImmuneRACE study (first 160 participants) plus 1,254 subjects from 6 global collaborators. Where available, HLA class I and class II types were taken from metadata supplied by the sample provider and were not determined by assay-based typing. Subjects who had been exposed to COVID-19, were actively infected with it, or had recovered from it provided the deeply sampled blood TCRbeta repertoires that made up the dataset. The repertoires were released in a freely available public database intended as a resource for research on the immune response to SARS-CoV-2. The material from the prospective study consisted of cDNA or gDNA derived from T cells, B-cell-depleted T cells, or PBMCs.

TCRbeta CDR3 regions were amplified from genomic DNA using the immunoSEQ Assay, a bias-controlled multiplex PCR. In the original analysis: Within the assay, amplification of reference gene primers was used to estimate how many nucleated cells each sample contained. Sequence reads were collapsed and filtered to measure the absolute abundance of every unique TCRbeta CDR3 rearrangement. For each sample, productive Simpson clonality was calculated by taking the square root of Simpson's diversity index across productive rearrangements. TCRdb mirrors the immuneACCESS table, restricted to in-frame sequences. Some clones are absent from its copies; in checked studies, under half trace to an unresolved V gene, and the reason for the others is unknown. That table gives V, J and clone size, and the DNA gave D and trimming. For this sample the table gives some 45,000 clones, of which over 75% were detected only once. The top ten constitute 11% to 15% of the sample.

V is reduced by 3 bases and J by 11 bases, leaving a spacing of 10 bases between them. Including cysteine and phenylalanine, the CDR3 has 11 amino acids. Just CDR3 DNA is preserved here, 33 bases in frame from base 1. CDR1 MDHEN and CDR2 SYDVKM are derived from the germline V gene. Results and caveats for the whole study, not just this receptor: How much clinical and demographic metadata was included differed by source and by participant, and the metadata was provided uncurated.

Each collaborating institution followed its own protocols to collect whole blood in K2EDTA tubes. For TCRbeta analysis, collaborators shipped samples in one of three forms: frozen whole blood, isolated PBMCs, or DNA extracted from either of those sample types. The receptor was isolated from a human donor in a cohort sampled during active COVID-19. Sequenced material: peripheral blood. The chain uses TRBV28 and TRBJ1-1; a confident D gene designation cannot be given. The base sequence is TGTGCCAGCAGTTTGGAGGGCCGGGCTTTCTTT. This gives the protein CASSLEGRAFF. Beyond the CDR3, the reference TRBV28 and TRBJ1-1 genes provide the residues; the full variable domain reads: DVKVTQSSRYLVKRTGEKVFLECVQDMDHENMFWYRQDPGLGLRLIYFSYDVKMKEKGDIPEGYSVSREKKERFSLILESASTNQTSMYLCASSLEGRAFFGQGTRLTVV.